The following is a T cell receptor (beta chain) sequence with its context. With V trimmed by 5 bases and J by 6 bases, 10 bases remained unmatched. Germline CDR1 is WNHNN and CDR2 is SYGVQD (reference sequence). CDR3 length: 14 residues. The sample comes from a study of blood T cell repertoires in COVID-19. As for the study in general: Samples representing acute and convalescent COVID-19 were sourced from the United States, Italy and Spain. Sources were T cells, B-cell-depleted T cells, or PBMCs; the material itself was cDNA or gDNA.

In the source study's methods: Scientists estimated how many nucleated cells there were by amplifying reference gene primers. The repertoire was sequenced with immunoSEQ multiplex PCR; TCRdb's copy has only in-frame clones and lacks some. V and J calls and clone size come straight from that table; D and trimming were deduced from the DNA. The sample consists of about 140,000 clones, roughly 80% of them appearing once. The sequenced sample was peripheral blood. This receptor was taken from a man aged 45-65 years with acute or convalescent COVID-19. The V and J genes are TRBV10-1 and TRBJ2-7, with 7 bases aligning to TRBD2. The CDR3 region is CASSPGLPSGEQYF. The DNA of the CDR3 is TGCGCCAGCAGTCCGGGACTACCATCGGGCGAGCAGTACTTC.